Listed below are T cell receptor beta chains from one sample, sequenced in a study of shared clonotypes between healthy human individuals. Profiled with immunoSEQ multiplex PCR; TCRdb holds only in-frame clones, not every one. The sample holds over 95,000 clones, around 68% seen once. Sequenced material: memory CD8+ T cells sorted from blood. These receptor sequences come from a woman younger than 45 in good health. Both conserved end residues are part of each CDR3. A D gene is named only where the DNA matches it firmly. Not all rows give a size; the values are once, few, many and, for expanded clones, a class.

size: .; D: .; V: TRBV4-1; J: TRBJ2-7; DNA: TGCGCCAGCAGCCAAGATTGGGGAGTAGGGGGGAGTTTATACGAGCAGTACTTC; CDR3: CASSQDWGVGGSLYEQYF
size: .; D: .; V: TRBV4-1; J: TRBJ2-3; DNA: TGCGCCAGCAGCCAAGTGGAGACCCTCACAGATACGCAGTATTTT; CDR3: CASSQVETLTDTQYF
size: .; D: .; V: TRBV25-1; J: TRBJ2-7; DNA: TGTGCCAGCAGTGAATTGTTCGAGCAGTACTTC; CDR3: CASSELFEQYF
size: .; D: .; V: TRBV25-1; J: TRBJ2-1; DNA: TGTGCCAGCAGTGAACGGGGACGACATGAGCAGTTCTTC; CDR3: CASSERGRHEQFF
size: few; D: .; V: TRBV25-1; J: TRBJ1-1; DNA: TGTGCCAGCAGTGTAAACCGGGCTTCGAACACTGAAGCTTTCTTT; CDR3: CASSVNRASNTEAFF
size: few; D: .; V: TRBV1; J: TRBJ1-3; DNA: TGCACCAGCAGACGAGCAGGCCCACAGGGGGCTGGAAACACCATATATTTT; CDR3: CTSRRAGPQGAGNTIYF
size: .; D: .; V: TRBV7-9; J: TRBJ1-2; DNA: TGTGCCAGCAGCTTTCCGACGGGTAACTATGGCTACACCTTC; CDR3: CASSFPTGNYGYTF
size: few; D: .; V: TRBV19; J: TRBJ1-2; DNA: TGTGCCAGTAGTATGGGACTAGACACCCGTTACTATGGCTACACCTTC; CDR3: CASSMGLDTRYYGYTF
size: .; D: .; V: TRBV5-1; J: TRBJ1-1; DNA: TGCGCCAGCAGCGATACCATGAACACTGAAGCTTTCTTT; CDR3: CASSDTMNTEAFF
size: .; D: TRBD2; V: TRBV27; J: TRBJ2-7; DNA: TGTGCCAGCAAGATTAGCGGGAGGCCTGGCTACGAGCAGTACTTC; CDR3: CASKISGRPGYEQYF
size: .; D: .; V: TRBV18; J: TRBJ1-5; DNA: TGTGCCAGTCGGATGGAGGGACATCAGCCCCAGCATTTT; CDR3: CASRMEGHQPQHF
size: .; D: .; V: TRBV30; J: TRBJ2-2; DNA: TGTGCCTGGAGTGATCCCCGGGGTGGATTAATTGGGATTTTTTTCGAATCGAACACCGGGGAGCTGTTTTTT; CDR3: CAWSDPRGGLIGIFFESNTGELFF
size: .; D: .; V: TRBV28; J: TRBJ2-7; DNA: TGTGCCAGCACAAGTAATCCCTACGAGCAGTACTTC; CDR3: CASTSNPYEQYF
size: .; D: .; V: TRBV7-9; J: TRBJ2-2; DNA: TGTGCCAGCGGGCGGGACGCCGTGTGGGAGCTGTTTTTT; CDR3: CASGRDAVWELFF
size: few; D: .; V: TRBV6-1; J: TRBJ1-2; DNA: TGTGCCAGCAGCCCGGACAGTCACGGAGGCTACACCTTC; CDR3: CASSPDSHGGYTF
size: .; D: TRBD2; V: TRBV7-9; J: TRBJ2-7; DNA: TGTGCCAGCAGCCCTCCGGGAGCGGGAGGGCCATTCGAGCAGTACTTC; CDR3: CASSPPGAGGPFEQYF
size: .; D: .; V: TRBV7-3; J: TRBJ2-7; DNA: TGTGCCAGCAGCTTATTAGGCAGCCTGTACGACGAGCAGTACTTC; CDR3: CASSLLGSLYDEQYF
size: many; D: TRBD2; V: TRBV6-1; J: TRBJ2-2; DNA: TGTGCCAGCAGTGATCTGGCGGGAGCCGGGGAGCTGTTTTTT; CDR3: CASSDLAGAGELFF
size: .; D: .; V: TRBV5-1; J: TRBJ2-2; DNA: TGCGCCAGCAATGAGGGGCAGTGGAACACCGGGGAGCTGTTTTTT; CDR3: CASNEGQWNTGELFF
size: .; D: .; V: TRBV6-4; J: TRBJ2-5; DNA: TGTGCCAGCAGTGCCCAGGCACAAGAGACCCAGTACTTC; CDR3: CASSAQAQETQYF
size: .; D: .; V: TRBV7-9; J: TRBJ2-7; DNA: TGTGCCAGCAGCTTAGTCGGTGGGACCCTGCTCGAGCAGTACTTC; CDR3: CASSLVGGTLLEQYF
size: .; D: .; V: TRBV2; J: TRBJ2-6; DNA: TGTGCCAGCGGAATAGGGGGGTTTGGGGCCAACGTCCTGACTTTC; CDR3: CASGIGGFGANVLTF
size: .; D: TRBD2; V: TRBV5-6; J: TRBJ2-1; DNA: TGTGCCAGCAGCTTGGCCGGGACTAGTCGAATCGATGAGCAGTTCTTC; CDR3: CASSLAGTSRIDEQFF
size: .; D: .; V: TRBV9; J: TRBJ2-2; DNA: TGTGCCAGCAGCGTAGCTCAGCCCCCATACGGGGAGCTGTTTTTT; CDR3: CASSVAQPPYGELFF
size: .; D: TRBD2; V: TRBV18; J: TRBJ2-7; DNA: TGTGCCAGCGGGACTAGCGGGGTCTCCTACGAGCAGTACTTC; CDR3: CASGTSGVSYEQYF
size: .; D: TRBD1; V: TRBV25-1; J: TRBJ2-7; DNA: TGTGCCAGCAGTGGGACAGGATCTATTCCCTACGAGCAGTACTTC; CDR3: CASSGTGSIPYEQYF
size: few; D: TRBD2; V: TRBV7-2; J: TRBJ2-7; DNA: TGTGCCAGCAGCTTGCAGCGGGATAGCTACGAGCAGTACTTC; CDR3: CASSLQRDSYEQYF
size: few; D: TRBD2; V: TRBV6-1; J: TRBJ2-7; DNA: TGTGCCAGCAGTGAACTTCAACTAGCGGGCGCCTACGAGCAGTACTTC; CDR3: CASSELQLAGAYEQYF
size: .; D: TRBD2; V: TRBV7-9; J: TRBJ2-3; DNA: TGTGCCAGCAGCTTGTCGCTAGCGGGAGGCACAGATACGCAGTATTTT; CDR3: CASSLSLAGGTDTQYF
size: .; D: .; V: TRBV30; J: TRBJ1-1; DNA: TGTGCCTGGAGCGCTTTAGTGAACACTGAAGCTTTCTTT; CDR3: CAWSALVNTEAFF
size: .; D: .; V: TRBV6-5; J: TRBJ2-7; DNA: TGTGCCAGCAGTCCATCCGGGCCTTTAGTCGAGCAGTACTTC; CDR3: CASSPSGPLVEQYF
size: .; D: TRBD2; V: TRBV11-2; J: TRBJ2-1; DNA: TGTGCCAGCAGTCCAACTAGCGGGAGAGTGTACAATGAGCAGTTCTTC; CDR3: CASSPTSGRVYNEQFF
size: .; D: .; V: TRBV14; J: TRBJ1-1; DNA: TGTGCCAGCAGCCAAGATCGGCGGAGGAGGACTGAAGCTTTCTTT; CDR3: CASSQDRRRRTEAFF
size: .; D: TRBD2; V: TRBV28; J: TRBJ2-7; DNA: TGTGCCAGCAGTTTACCTAGCGGGGTCCCGTTGCCCTACGAGCAGTACTTC; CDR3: CASSLPSGVPLPYEQYF
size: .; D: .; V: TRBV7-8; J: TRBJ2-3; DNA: TGTGCCAGCAGCTTTCTCGGGGGCACAGATACGCAGTATTTT; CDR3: CASSFLGGTDTQYF
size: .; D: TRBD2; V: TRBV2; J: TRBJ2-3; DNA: TGTGCCAGCAATCCCCTAGCGGGAAGAGCAGATACGCAGTATTTT; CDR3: CASNPLAGRADTQYF
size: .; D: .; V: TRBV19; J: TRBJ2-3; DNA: TGTGCCAGTAGTATTGGGGACCCTGCCACAGATACGCAGTATTTT; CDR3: CASSIGDPATDTQYF
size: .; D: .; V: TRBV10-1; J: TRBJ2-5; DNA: TGCGCCAGCAGTGATCTTGGGGAGAGGGAGACCCAGTACTTC; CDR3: CASSDLGERETQYF
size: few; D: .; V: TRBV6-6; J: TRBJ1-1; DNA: TGTGCCAGCAGTTACAGTCGCAACACTGAAGCTTTCTTT; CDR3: CASSYSRNTEAFF
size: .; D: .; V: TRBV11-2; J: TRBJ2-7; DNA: TGTGCCAGCAGCCACCCCCAGGGGGGCGCCGAGCAGTACTTC; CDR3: CASSHPQGGAEQYF
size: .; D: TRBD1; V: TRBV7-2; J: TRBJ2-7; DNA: TGTGCCAGCAGCTTAGAAGCAGGGGGCCCCTACGAGCAGTACTTC; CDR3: CASSLEAGGPYEQYF
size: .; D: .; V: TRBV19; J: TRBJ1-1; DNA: TGTGCCAGTAGTATAGACCTGCTCGGACAGACCGCTGAAGCTTTCTTT; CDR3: CASSIDLLGQTAEAFF
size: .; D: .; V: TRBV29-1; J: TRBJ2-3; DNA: TGCAGCGTTGAAGCGTTCGACACAGATACGCAGTATTTT; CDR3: CSVEAFDTDTQYF
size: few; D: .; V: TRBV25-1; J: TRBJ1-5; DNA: TGTGCCAGCAGTGCACAGCTTAGCAATCAGCCCCAGCATTTT; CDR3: CASSAQLSNQPQHF
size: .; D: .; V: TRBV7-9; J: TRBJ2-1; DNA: TGTGCCAGCAGCTTCGAGCAAAATGAGCAGTTCTTC; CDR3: CASSFEQNEQFF
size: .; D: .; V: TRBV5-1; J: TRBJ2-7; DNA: TGCGCCAGCAGCTTGGACGGGACAAATGACTACGAGCAGTACTTC; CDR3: CASSLDGTNDYEQYF
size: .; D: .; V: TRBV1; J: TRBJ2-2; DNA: TGCACCAGCAGCCAAGATCTAGCGGGATTTAACACCGGGGAGCTGTTTTTT; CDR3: CTSSQDLAGFNTGELFF
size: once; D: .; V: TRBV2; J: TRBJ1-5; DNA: TGTGCCAGCAAGGCGGTCTATAGCAATCAGCCCCAGCATTTT; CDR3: CASKAVYSNQPQHF
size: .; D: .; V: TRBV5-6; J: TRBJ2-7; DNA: TGTGCCAGCAGTGGTCTGGACAGCGTACGGTTGAGGCCCCGTGGGCAGTACTTC; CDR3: CASSGLDSVRLRPRGQYF
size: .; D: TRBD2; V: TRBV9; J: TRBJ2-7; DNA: TGTGCCAGCAGCGTCGGCGGGACTAGCTCCTACGAGCAGTACTTC; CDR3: CASSVGGTSSYEQYF
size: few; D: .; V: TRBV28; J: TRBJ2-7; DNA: TGTGCCAGCAGTTTATGGAAAATATCTAGTGACACAGTCCTGACCTACGAGCAGTACTTC; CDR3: CASSLWKISSDTVLTYEQYF
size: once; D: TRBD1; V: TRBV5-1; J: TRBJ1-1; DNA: TGCGCCAGCAGCTTCGGACAGGGGACTGAAGCTTTCTTT; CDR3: CASSFGQGTEAFF
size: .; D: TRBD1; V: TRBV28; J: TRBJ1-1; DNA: TGTGCCAGCAGTTCGAGGGGGCCGGCTTTCTTT; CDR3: CASSSRGPAFF